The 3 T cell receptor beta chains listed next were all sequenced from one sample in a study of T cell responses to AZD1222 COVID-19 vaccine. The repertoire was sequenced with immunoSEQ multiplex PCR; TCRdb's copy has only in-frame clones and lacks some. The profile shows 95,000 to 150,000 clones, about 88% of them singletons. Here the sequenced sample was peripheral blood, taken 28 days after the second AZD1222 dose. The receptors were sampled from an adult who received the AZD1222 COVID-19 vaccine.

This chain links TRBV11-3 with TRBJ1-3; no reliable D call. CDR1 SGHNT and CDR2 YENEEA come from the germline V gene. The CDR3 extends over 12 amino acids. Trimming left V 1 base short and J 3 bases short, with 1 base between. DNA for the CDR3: TGTGCCAGCAGCTTAGGTGGAAACACCATATATTTT. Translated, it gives CASSLGGNTIYF.

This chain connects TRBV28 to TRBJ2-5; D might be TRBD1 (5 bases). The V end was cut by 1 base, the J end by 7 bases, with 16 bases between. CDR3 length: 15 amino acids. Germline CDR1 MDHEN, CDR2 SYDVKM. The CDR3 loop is CASSLSAGFRGTQYF. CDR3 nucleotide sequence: TGTGCCAGCAGTTTATCGGCAGGGTTTAGGGGGACCCAGTACTTC.

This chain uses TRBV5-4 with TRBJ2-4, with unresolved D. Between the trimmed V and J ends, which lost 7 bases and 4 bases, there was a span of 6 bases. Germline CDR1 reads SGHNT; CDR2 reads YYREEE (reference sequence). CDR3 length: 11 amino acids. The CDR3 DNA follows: TGTGCCAGCGAAAGTAAAAACATTCAGTACTTC. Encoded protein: CASESKNIQYF.